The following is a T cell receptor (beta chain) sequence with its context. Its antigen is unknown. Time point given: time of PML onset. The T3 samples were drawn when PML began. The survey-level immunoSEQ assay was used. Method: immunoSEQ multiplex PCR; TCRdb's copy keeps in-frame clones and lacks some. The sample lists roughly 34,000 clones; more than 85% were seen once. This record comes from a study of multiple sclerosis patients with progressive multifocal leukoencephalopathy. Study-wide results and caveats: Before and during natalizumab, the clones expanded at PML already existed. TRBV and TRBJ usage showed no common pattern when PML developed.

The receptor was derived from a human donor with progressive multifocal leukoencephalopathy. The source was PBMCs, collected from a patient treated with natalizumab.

The CDR3 sequence is CASSLPSQETQYF. CDR3 in DNA: TGTGCCAGCAGCTTGCCCAGCCAAGAGACCCAGTACTTC. This chain uses TRBV5-8 with TRBJ2-5; D ambiguous. The germline CDR1 and CDR2 sequences are SGHTS and YDEGEE. Trimming left V 1 base short and J 1 base short, with 5 bases between. This CDR3 spans 13 amino acids.